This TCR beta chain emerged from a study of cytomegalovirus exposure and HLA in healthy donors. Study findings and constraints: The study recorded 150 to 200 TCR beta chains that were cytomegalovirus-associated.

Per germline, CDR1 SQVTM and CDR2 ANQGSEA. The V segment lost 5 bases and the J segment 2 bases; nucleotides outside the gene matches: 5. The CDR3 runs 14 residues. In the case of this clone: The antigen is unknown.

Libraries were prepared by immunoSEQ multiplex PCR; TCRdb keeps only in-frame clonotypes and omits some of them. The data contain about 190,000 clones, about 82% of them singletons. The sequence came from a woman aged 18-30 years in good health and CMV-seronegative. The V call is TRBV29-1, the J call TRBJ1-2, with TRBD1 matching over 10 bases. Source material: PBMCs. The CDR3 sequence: CSVPTGGLNYGYTF. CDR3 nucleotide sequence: TGCAGCGTTCCGACAGGGGGCTTAAACTATGGCTACACCTTC.